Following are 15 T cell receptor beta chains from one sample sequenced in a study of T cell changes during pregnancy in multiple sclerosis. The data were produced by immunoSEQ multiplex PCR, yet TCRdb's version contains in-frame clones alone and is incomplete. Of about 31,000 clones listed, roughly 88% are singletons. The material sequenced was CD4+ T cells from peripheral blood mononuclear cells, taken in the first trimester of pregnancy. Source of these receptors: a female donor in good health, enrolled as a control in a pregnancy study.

CDR3: CASSVGQGGNEKLFF. CDR3 coding DNA: TGTGCCAGCAGCGTAGGACAGGGGGGTAATGAAAAACTGTTTTTT. The chain employs TRBV7-6 and TRBJ1-4; 10 bases align to TRBD1. The CDR3 consists of 15 residues. The germline gives CDR1 SGHVS, CDR2 FNYEAQ. V was clipped by 5 bases and J by 4 bases; unmatched bases: 4.

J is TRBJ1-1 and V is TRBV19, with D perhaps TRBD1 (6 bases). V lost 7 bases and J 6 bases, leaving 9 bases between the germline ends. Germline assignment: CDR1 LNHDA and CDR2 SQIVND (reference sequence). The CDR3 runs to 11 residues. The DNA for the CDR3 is TGTGCCAGTAAGGACAGATCTGAAGCTTTCTTT. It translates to CASKDRSEAFF.

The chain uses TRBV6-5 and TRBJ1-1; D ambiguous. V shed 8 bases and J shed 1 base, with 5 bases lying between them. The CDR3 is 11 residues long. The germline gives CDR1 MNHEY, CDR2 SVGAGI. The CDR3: CASVGNTEAFF. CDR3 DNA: TGTGCCAGCGTCGGGAACACTGAAGCTTTCTTT.

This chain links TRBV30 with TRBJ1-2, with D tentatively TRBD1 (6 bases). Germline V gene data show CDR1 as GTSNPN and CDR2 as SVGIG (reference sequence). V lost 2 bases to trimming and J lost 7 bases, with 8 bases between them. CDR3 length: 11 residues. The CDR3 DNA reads TGTGCCTGGAGTCCAGGGGTTGGCTACACCTTC. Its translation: CAWSPGVGYTF.

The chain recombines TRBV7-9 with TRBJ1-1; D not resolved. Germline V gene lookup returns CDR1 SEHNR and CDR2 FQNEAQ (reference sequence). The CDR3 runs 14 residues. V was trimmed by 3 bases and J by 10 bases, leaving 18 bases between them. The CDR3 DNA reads TGTGCCAGCAGCTTTGCGGGCCTCGCGGGTGGAGCTTTCTTT. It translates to CASSFAGLAGGAFF.

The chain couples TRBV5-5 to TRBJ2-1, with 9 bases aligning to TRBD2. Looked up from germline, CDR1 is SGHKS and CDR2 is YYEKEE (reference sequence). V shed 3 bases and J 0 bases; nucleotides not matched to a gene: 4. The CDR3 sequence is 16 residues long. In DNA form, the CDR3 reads TGTGCCAGCAGCTCCCTAGCGGGGAGCTCCTACAATGAGCAGTTCTTC. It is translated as CASSSLAGSSYNEQFF. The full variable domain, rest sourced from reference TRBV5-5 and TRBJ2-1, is DAGVTQSPTHLIKTRGQQVTLRCSPISGHKSVSWYQQVLGQGPQFIFQYYEKEERGRGNFPDRFSARQFPNYSSELNVNALLLGDSALYLCASSSLAGSSYNEQFFGPGTRLTVL.

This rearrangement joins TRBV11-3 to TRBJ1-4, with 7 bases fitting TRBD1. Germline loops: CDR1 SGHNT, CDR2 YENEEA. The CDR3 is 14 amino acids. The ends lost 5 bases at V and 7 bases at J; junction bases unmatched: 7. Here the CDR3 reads CASSGGGASEKLFF. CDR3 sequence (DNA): TGTGCCAGCAGCGGAGGGGGCGCAAGTGAAAAACTGTTTTTT.

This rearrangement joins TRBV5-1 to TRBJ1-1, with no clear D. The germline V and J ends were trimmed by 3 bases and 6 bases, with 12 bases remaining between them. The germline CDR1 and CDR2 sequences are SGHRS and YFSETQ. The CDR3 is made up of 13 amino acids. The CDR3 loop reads CASSYPGMPEAFF. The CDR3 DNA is TGCGCCAGCAGCTATCCCGGGATGCCTGAAGCTTTCTTT.

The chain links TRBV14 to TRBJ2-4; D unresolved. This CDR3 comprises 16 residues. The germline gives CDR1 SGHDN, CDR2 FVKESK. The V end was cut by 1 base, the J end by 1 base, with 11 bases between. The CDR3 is CASSQVGVLAKNIQYF. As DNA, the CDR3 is TGTGCCAGCAGCCAAGTCGGAGTCTTGGCCAAAAACATTCAGTACTTC.

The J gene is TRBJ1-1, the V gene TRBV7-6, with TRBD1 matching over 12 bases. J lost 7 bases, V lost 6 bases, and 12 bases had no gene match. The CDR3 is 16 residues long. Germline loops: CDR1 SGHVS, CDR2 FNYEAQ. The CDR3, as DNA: TGTGCCAGCAGTGCCGGGACAGGGGGCCGCGGGGGTGAAGCTTTCTTT. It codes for CASSAGTGGRGGEAFF.

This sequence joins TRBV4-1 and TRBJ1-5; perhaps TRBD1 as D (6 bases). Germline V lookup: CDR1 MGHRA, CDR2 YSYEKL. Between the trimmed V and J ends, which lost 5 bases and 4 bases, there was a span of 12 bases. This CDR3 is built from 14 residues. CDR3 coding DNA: TGCGCCAGCAGCGATACAGGGCGGAATCAGCCCCAGCATTTT. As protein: CASSDTGRNQPQHF.

CDR3 sequence: CASSPRTAGAGTDTQYF. CDR3 sequence (DNA): TGTGCCAGCTCACCAAGAACAGCGGGGGCTGGCACAGATACGCAGTATTTT. The chain has TRBV18 and TRBJ2-3; 8 bases are shared with TRBD2. Germline CDR1 and CDR2: KGHSH and LQKENI. J was trimmed by 1 base and V by 2 bases; bases with no gene match: 8. The length of the CDR3 is 17 residues.

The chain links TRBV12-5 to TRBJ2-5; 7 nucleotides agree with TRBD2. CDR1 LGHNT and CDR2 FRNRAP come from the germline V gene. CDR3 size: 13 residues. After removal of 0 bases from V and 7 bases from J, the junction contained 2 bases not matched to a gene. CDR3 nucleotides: TGTGCTAGTGGTTTGGTATCGGGGGGGACCCAGTACTTC. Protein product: CASGLVSGGTQYF.

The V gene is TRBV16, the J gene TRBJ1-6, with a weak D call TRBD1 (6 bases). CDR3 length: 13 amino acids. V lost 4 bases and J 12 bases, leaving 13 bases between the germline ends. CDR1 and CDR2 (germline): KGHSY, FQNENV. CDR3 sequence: CASSPGEGEPLHF. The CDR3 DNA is TGTGCCAGCAGCCCGGGGGAGGGGGAACCCCTCCACTTT.

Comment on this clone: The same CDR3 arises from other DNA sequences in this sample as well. The CDR3 loop is CASSLTGGVGTDTQYF. The CDR3 coding sequence is TGTGCCAGCAGCTTGACCGGAGGGGTTGGCACAGATACGCAGTATTTT. The chain employs TRBV7-3 and TRBJ2-3, with a possible D match to TRBD2 (6 bases). The CDR3 extends over 16 amino acids. Per germline, CDR1 SGHTA and CDR2 FQGTGA. V was clipped by 3 bases and J by 1 base, with 14 bases between them.